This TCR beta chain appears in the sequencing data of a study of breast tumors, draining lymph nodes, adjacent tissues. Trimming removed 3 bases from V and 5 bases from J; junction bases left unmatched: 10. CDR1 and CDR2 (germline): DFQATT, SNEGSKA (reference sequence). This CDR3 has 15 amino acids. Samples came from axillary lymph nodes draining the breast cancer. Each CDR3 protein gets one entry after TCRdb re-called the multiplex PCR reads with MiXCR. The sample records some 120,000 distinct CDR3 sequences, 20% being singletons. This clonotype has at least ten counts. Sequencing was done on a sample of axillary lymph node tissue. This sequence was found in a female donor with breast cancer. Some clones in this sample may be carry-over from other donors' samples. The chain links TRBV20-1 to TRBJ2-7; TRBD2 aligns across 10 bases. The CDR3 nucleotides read TGCAGTGCTAGCGAGGGACTAGCGACGGGGAACGAGCAGTACTTC. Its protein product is CSASEGLATGNEQYF.